This T cell receptor beta chain was sequenced for a study of T cell repertoires in ileal Crohn's disease. Background on the study: About 40% were active smokers at surgery; median disease duration was approximately 8.5 years. Surgery for a complication: stricturing in roughly 61%, penetrating in about 40%. General study points: High-frequency clones were more common in sorted CD8 than CD4 cells.

Clones were read by immunoSEQ multiplex PCR, and TCRdb kept only the in-frame ones, dropping some. The sample consists of under 4,000 clones, 65% to 80% of them appearing once. Trimming left V 6 bases short and J 2 bases short, with 10 bases between. CDR3 size: 14 residues. Per the germline V gene, CDR1 is SNHLY and CDR2 is FYNNEI. On this clone: The antigen is undetermined.

The receptor's source is an adult with Crohn's disease. The sequenced material came from ileal tissue. This rearrangement joins TRBV2 to TRBJ1-4; D is unclear. The CDR3 loop reads CASRKRVTNEKLFF. CDR3 sequence (DNA): TGTGCCAGCAGGAAGAGGGTGACTAATGAAAAACTGTTTTTT.